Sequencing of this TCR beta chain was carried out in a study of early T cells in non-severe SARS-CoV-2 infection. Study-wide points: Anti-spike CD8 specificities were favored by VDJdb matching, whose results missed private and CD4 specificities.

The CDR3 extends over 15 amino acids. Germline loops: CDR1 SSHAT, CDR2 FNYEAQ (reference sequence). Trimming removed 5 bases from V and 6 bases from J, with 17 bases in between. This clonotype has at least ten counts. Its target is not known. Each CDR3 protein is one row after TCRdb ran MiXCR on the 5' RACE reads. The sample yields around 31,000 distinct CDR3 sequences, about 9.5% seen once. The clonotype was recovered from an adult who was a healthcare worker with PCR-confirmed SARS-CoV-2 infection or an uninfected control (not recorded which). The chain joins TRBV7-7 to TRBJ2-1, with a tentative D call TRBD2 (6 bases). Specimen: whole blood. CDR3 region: CASSPGPGLGNEQFF. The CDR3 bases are TGTGCCAGCAGCCCCGGGCCGGGACTGGGCAATGAGCAGTTCTTC.